This TCR beta chain was found in a study of cytotoxic CD8 clonotypes in ibrutinib-treated CLL. The protocol was immunoSEQ multiplex PCR, while the TCRdb copy is restricted to in-frame clones and leaves out a portion. The table lists 250,000 to 350,000 clones, approximately 79% of them singletons. With V trimmed by 2 bases and J by 6 bases, 7 bases remained unmatched. There are 15 residues in the CDR3. Germline values: CDR1 SGHNT, CDR2 YYREEE (reference sequence). V and J are TRBV5-4 and TRBJ2-1, with 8 bases aligning to TRBD2. This material consisted of PBMCs, taken at disease progression, from a patient treated with ibrutinib. This sequence originates from a human donor with chronic lymphocytic leukemia. The CDR3 sequence: CASSFDGTRGNEQFF. CDR3 DNA sequence: TGTGCCAGCAGCTTCGATGGGACTAGGGGCAATGAGCAGTTCTTC.